One and the same sample provided the 30 T cell receptor beta chains below, sequenced in a study of cytomegalovirus exposure and HLA in healthy donors. The study ran its PCR with 60 Vbeta and 13 Jbeta primers. The table came from immunoSEQ multiplex PCR; TCRdb's copy has only in-frame clones and leaves some out. The sample shows approximately 130,000 clones, around 85% of them seen only once. Sequenced sample: PBMCs. These receptors were obtained from a woman in her twenties or thirties in good health and CMV-seropositive.

This clone has a handful of counts. This chain uses TRBV21-1 with TRBJ1-6; TRBD1, as called in the table, went unchecked against the DNA. TRBV21-1 is annotated as a pseudogene. The CDR3 contains 21 residues. The CDR3, as DNA: TGTGCCAGCAGCAGCTCCGTCGTATTGGATACGGGGACAGGGGATGATTCACCCCTCCACTTT. Encoded protein: CASSSSVVLDTGTGDDSPLHF.

The chain has TRBV10-1 and TRBJ2-3; 8 bases agree with TRBD1. This CDR3 comprises 14 residues. Trimming took 7 bases from V and 2 from J; bases not matched to a gene: 5. CDR1 is WNHNN, CDR2 SYGVQD, per germline (reference sequence). The CDR3 is CASMTGANTDTQYF. The CDR3 nucleotides are TGCGCCAGCATGACAGGGGCAAACACAGATACGCAGTATTTT.

The chain uses TRBV18 and TRBJ1-2; the D is unclear. Germline V gives CDR1 KGHSH, CDR2 LQKENI. This CDR3 is 14 amino acids long. Trimming left V 2 bases short and J 6 bases short, with 13 bases between. The CDR3 sequence is CASSPGSGMHGYTF. In DNA, the CDR3 is TGTGCCAGCTCACCAGGCTCGGGGATGCATGGCTACACCTTC. Supplemented by reference TRBV18 and TRBJ1-2, the full variable domain reads NAGVMQNPRHLVRRRGQEARLRCSPMKGHSHVYWYRQLPEEGLKFMVYLQKENIIDESGMPKERFSAEFPKEGPSILRIQQVVRGDSAAYFCASSPGSGMHGYTFGSGTRLTVV.

The chain carries TRBV5-4 and TRBJ2-3, with a tentative D call TRBD1 (6 bases). The V and J ends lost 2 bases and 0 bases respectively, with 13 bases between them. The CDR3 runs 16 residues. From germline, CDR1 is SGHNT and CDR2 YYREEE (reference sequence). CDR3 sequence: CASSFGGGESTDTQYF. The CDR3 nucleotides read TGTGCCAGCAGCTTCGGTGGGGGCGAGAGCACAGATACGCAGTATTTT.

CDR3: CATSSRTGLNYGYTF. In DNA form, the CDR3 reads TGTGCCACCAGCAGTCGGACAGGGTTAAACTATGGCTACACCTTC. The chain uses TRBV15 and TRBJ1-2, with 8 positions matching TRBD1. CDR3 size: 15 residues. Germline V gene lookup returns CDR1 LNHNV and CDR2 YYDKDF (reference sequence). Trimming cost V 3 bases and J 2 bases; bases outside gene matches: 5.

The chain employs TRBV29-1 and TRBJ1-1; the D gene is possibly TRBD1 (6 bases). The CDR3 spans 13 residues. V was shortened by 6 bases and J by 3 bases, with 14 bases between the two germline ends. In germline, CDR1 is SQVTM, CDR2 ANQGSEA. For the CDR3, the DNA is TGCAGCGTCCTCAGGGGAAGGGACACTGAAGCTTTCTTT. Translation: CSVLRGRDTEAFF.

This chain links TRBV9 with TRBJ1-2; 7 bases line up with TRBD1. V was pared by 4 bases and J by 3 bases, with 3 bases of the junction left unmatched. Germline V lookup: CDR1 SGDLS, CDR2 YYNGEE. This CDR3 spans 13 amino acids. CDR3 loop: CASSIGTDYGYTF. The CDR3 DNA reads TGTGCCAGCAGCATCGGGACAGACTATGGCTACACCTTC. The entire variable domain, with the rest obtained from reference TRBV9 and TRBJ1-2, is as follows: DSGVTQTPKHLITATGQRVTLRCSPRSGDLSVYWYQQSLDQGLQFLIQYYNGEERAKGNILERFSAQQFPDLHSELNLSSLELGDSALYFCASSIGTDYGYTFGSGTRLTVV.

The rearrangement uses TRBV10-2 and TRBJ2-7; TRBD1 aligns across 9 bases. Losses at the gene ends were 4 bases for V and 6 bases for J; bases not matched to a gene: 7. Germline CDR1 WSHSY, CDR2 SAAADI. The length of the CDR3 is 14 residues. CDR3 coding DNA: TGCGCCAGCAGTGTTGACAGGGGGGAGGCCGAGCAGTACTTC. It specifies CASSVDRGEAEQYF.

The rearrangement joins TRBV7-2 to TRBJ2-5; 7 bases match TRBD2. After removal of 2 bases from V and 5 bases from J, the junction contained 11 bases not matched to a gene. The CDR3 totals 16 residues. The germline V gene has CDR1 SGHTA and CDR2 FQGNSA. The CDR3 region has the DNA TGTGCCAGCAGCTTAAGGAAAGGGGAGGGCCGGGAGACCCAGTACTTC. Residues: CASSLRKGEGRETQYF.

The rearrangement links TRBV28 to TRBJ2-2, with 14 positions matching TRBD2. This CDR3 comprises 18 residues. The J segment lost 4 bases and the V segment lost 4 bases, leaving 8 bases of the junction unmatched. Germline CDR1 MDHEN, CDR2 SYDVKM. The CDR3 sequence: CASSSLGLAGDLTGELFF. CDR3 nucleotides: TGTGCCAGCAGTTCTCTGGGACTAGCGGGGGACCTCACCGGGGAGCTGTTTTTT.

The chain recombines TRBV19 with TRBJ1-2; D uncertain. V dropped 3 bases and J dropped 2 bases, with 10 bases sitting between them. This CDR3 is 14 amino acids long. Germline CDR1 and CDR2: LNHDA and SQIVND (reference sequence). The CDR3 reads CASSISVSNYGYTF. The CDR3, as DNA: TGTGCCAGTAGTATCTCAGTTTCCAACTATGGCTACACCTTC. The full variable domain, rest sourced from reference TRBV19 and TRBJ1-2, is DGGITQSPKYLFRKEGQNVTLSCEQNLNHDAMYWYRQDPGQGLRLIYYSQIVNDFQKGDIAEGYSVSREKKESFPLTVTSAQKNPTAFYLCASSISVSNYGYTFGSGTRLTVV.

The V and J genes are TRBV6-6 and TRBJ1-3; the D is unclear. This CDR3 region has 11 residues. CDR1 and CDR2 from the germline V gene are MNHNY and SVGAGI (reference sequence). V lost 11 bases and J 0 bases, leaving 5 bases between the germline ends. This chain's CDR3 is CAASSGNTIYF. CDR3 bases: TGTGCCGCGAGCTCTGGAAACACCATATATTTT.

The CDR3 nucleotides read TGTGCCAGCAGTCCCCTGGGGGACAGGGGGCTTGAAAAACTGTTTTTT. Its translation: CASSPLGDRGLEKLFF. V is TRBV28 and J is TRBJ1-4; 12 nucleotides agree with TRBD1. The germline gives CDR1 MDHEN, CDR2 SYDVKM. This CDR3 comprises 16 residues. V was pared by 5 bases and J by 7 bases, with 8 bases of the junction left unmatched.

This chain joins TRBV29-1 and TRBJ1-1, with D tentatively TRBD1 (6 bases). In germline, CDR1 is SQVTM, CDR2 ANQGSEA. This CDR3 has 14 residues. V was clipped by 1 base and J by 4 bases, with 13 bases between them. CDR3 loop: CSVEARPRGTEAFF. Written as DNA, the CDR3 is TGCAGCGTTGAAGCCCGACCCAGGGGCACTGAAGCTTTCTTT.

This clone has only one observation. The chain combines TRBV11-2 with TRBJ1-2; D uncertain. Germline V gives CDR1 SGHAT, CDR2 FQNNGV. CDR3 length: 14 residues. Trimming stripped 3 bases from V and 2 bases from J, with 10 bases between. The CDR3 loop reads CASSFGSANYGYTF. The CDR3 nucleotides read TGTGCCAGCAGCTTTGGGAGTGCGAACTATGGCTACACCTTC.

The J gene is TRBJ2-3, the V gene TRBV4-2; 8 bases line up with TRBD2. J was trimmed by 2 bases and V by 1 base; bases with no gene match: 8. Germline V gene lookup returns CDR1 LGHNA and CDR2 YNFKEQ. This CDR3 is 17 amino acids long. The CDR3 DNA reads TGTGCCAGCAGCCAAGCCGGTGGCGGGGGGTACACAGATACGCAGTATTTT. This sequence encodes CASSQAGGGGYTDTQYF.

Points on this clone: Additional DNA sequences in this sample encode the identical CDR3. The CDR3: CASSLEGAEQYF. CDR3 in DNA: TGTGCCAGCAGCTTGGAAGGGGCCGAGCAGTACTTC. The genes are TRBV11-2 and TRBJ2-7, with D perhaps matching TRBD1 (5 bases). The V gene lost 3 bases and the J gene lost 6 bases, with 9 bases spanning the gap. CDR3 length equals 12 residues. The germline V gene has CDR1 SGHAT and CDR2 FQNNGV. Full variable domain (outside the CDR3, taken from reference TRBV11-2 and TRBJ2-7): EAGVAQSPRYKIIEKRQSVAFWCNPISGHATLYWYQQILGQGPKLLIQFQNNGVVDDSQLPKDRFSAERLKGVDSTLKIQPAKLEDSAVYLCASSLEGAEQYFGPGTRLTVT.

V and J are TRBV4-2 and TRBJ2-2; 9 bases line up with TRBD2. The germline V gene encodes CDR1 LGHNA and CDR2 YNFKEQ. The CDR3 is 17 amino acids. V gave up 0 bases and J gave up 4 bases; unmatched junction bases: 6. CDR3 in amino acids: CASSQEASSGGTGELFF. The CDR3 DNA reads as TGTGCCAGCAGCCAAGAGGCTAGTAGCGGGGGCACCGGGGAGCTGTTTTTT.

This rearrangement joins TRBV15 to TRBJ2-3; no firm D call. The CDR3 totals 11 residues. Germline assignment: CDR1 LNHNV and CDR2 YYDKDF (reference sequence). Trimming took 8 bases from V and 1 from J, leaving 4 bases between them. The DNA of the CDR3 is TGTGCCACCCGCGGCACAGATACGCAGTATTTT. Its protein product is CATRGTDTQYF.

CDR3 DNA sequence: TGCGCCAGCAGCTTGGGCGGGAGTGGCACCGGGGAGCTGTTTTTT. It codes for CASSLGGSGTGELFF. The chain links TRBV5-1 to TRBJ2-2; the match to TRBD2 covers 7 bases. CDR3 length: 15 residues. V shed 0 bases, J shed 4 bases, and the junction held 3 bases outside the gene matches. The germline CDR1 and CDR2 sequences are SGHRS and YFSETQ.

This chain joins TRBV10-2 and TRBJ2-3, with 12 bases fitting TRBD2. The V gene's germline CDR1 is WSHSY and CDR2 SAAADI. V lost 6 bases and J lost 1; bases outside the gene matches: 17. This CDR3 has 20 residues. As DNA, the CDR3 is TGCGCCAGCAGCCCGACTAGCGGGAGAGGAGGGAGGTGGGGCACAGATACGCAGTATTTT. This codes for CASSPTSGRGGRWGTDTQYF.

This chain links TRBV27 with TRBJ2-3; 9 nucleotides agree with TRBD2. The CDR3 contains 15 residues. CDR1 and CDR2 (germline): MNHEY, SMNVEV (reference sequence). V gave up 6 bases and J gave up 8 bases; unmatched junction bases: 12. Here the CDR3 reads CASRLSGRGLGTQYF. The CDR3 DNA reads as TGTGCCAGCAGACTTAGCGGGAGAGGGTTGGGTACGCAGTATTTT.

V and J are TRBV28 and TRBJ1-4, with unresolved D. CDR3 size: 12 residues. V was pared by 1 base and J by 10 bases, with 7 bases between. From germline, CDR1 is MDHEN and CDR2 SYDVKM. The CDR3 DNA reads as TGTGCCAGCAGTTTATTAAGAGGAAAACTGTTTTTT. Its protein product is CASSLLRGKLFF.

The chain recombines TRBV2 with TRBJ2-1, with TRBD2 identical over 12 bases. The CDR3 runs 18 residues. Losses at the gene ends were 6 bases for V and 6 bases for J; bases not matched to a gene: 15. Per the germline V gene, CDR1 is SNHLY and CDR2 is FYNNEI. CDR3 in DNA: TGTGCCAGCAGAGAATCTAGCGGGAGGGCCTCCCCGGCCAATGAGCAGTTCTTC. It specifies CASRESSGRASPANEQFF.

This sequence joins TRBV27 and TRBJ1-2; D possibly corresponds to TRBD1 (6 bases). V was cut by 3 bases and J by 8 bases, with 13 bases left in between. CDR3 length: 13 residues. Germline CDR1 and CDR2: MNHEY and SMNVEV (reference sequence). The CDR3 protein is CASSFGQGNGYTF. Written as DNA, the CDR3 is TGTGCCAGCAGTTTCGGCCAGGGGAACGGCTACACCTTC.

V gene TRBV4-2 combines with J gene TRBJ2-7; TRBD2 matches at 8 bases. The CDR3 loop spans 16 amino acids. CDR1 and CDR2 (germline): LGHNA, YNFKEQ. V trimming: 2 bases; J trimming: 0 bases; junction bases outside the gene matches: 6. In nucleotides, the CDR3 is TGTGCCAGCAGCCAAATTAGCGGGGATAGCTCCTACGAGCAGTACTTC. It codes for CASSQISGDSSYEQYF.

This clone came up once. The chain combines TRBV5-4 with TRBJ1-2; 11 nucleotides agree with TRBD1. CDR1 is SGHNT, CDR2 YYREEE, per germline (reference sequence). V gave up 1 base and J gave up 3 bases; unmatched junction bases: 5. The CDR3 covers 16 residues. Here the CDR3 reads CASSLTPGQGDYGYTF. CDR3 bases: TGTGCCAGCAGCTTGACCCCGGGACAGGGGGACTATGGCTACACCTTC.

As concerns this clone: Other DNA sequences in this specimen translate into the identical CDR3. The chain recombines TRBV18 with TRBJ2-7; D is possibly TRBD2 (5 bases). V was trimmed by 2 bases and J by 0 bases, leaving 8 bases between them. Germline assignment: CDR1 KGHSH and CDR2 LQKENI. There are 14 residues in the CDR3. The chain's CDR3 is CASSPGGLSYEQYF. CDR3 bases: TGTGCCAGCTCACCAGGAGGCCTCTCCTACGAGCAGTACTTC.

The rearrangement uses TRBV28 and TRBJ1-6; TRBD1 aligns across 9 bases. The V segment lost 4 bases and the J segment 8 bases; nucleotides outside the gene matches: 9. The CDR3 spans 16 residues. The V gene's germline CDR1 is MDHEN and CDR2 SYDVKM. The CDR3 coding sequence is TGTGCCAGCAGTTCACAACAGGGGGCACGGGATTCACCCCTCCACTTT. Translation: CASSSQQGARDSPLHF. The full variable domain, with the rest looked up from reference TRBV28 and TRBJ1-6, is DVKVTQSSRYLVKRTGEKVFLECVQDMDHENMFWYRQDPGLGLRLIYFSYDVKMKEKGDIPEGYSVSREKKERFSLILESASTNQTSMYLCASSSQQGARDSPLHFGNGTRLTVT.

This clone is a singleton in its sample. The V and J genes are TRBV13 and TRBJ2-3, with 12 bases lining up with TRBD2. V trimming: 5 bases; J trimming: 0 bases; junction bases outside the gene matches: 15. This CDR3 is built from 20 residues. Germline V gene sequence: CDR1 PRHDT, CDR2 FYEKMQ (reference sequence). The chain's CDR3 is CASSIRALAGGPGSTDTQYF. DNA of the CDR3: TGTGCCAGCAGCATCCGCGCTCTAGCGGGAGGGCCCGGGAGCACAGATACGCAGTATTTT.